This T cell receptor (beta chain) was retrieved from a study of T cell repertoires in cytomegalovirus infection. Looking at the study overall: Through public TCR beta signatures, both CMV infection and matching HLA type were indicated. Findings and caveats of the study: HLA-C-restricted CMV-specific TCR beta clonotypes were dominant in the ex vivo response. CMV carriers having the relevant HLA were flagged by cumulative public TCR beta family frequency.

This clonotype was seen more than once but under ten times. Its target is not known. The length of the CDR3 is 14 residues. The V and J ends lost 4 bases and 4 bases respectively, with 13 bases between them. Per germline, CDR1 SGHTA and CDR2 FQGTGA. TCRdb fed the reads into MiXCR, producing one record per CDR3 protein. The sample includes 250,000 or so distinct CDR3 sequences, about a sixth of them seen just once. Sequencing was done on a sample of CD8+ T cells from PBMCs. The genes are TRBV7-3 and TRBJ1-1; D is undetermined. This sequence was found in a human donor in good health (CMV status not recorded). Some clones in this sample may be carry-over from other donors' samples. CDR3 nucleotides: TGTGCCAGCAGCTCCAACGGTCGAGTCACTGAAGCTTTCTTT. As protein: CASSSNGRVTEAFF.